The 9 T cell receptor beta chains listed next were all sequenced from one sample in a study of cytomegalovirus exposure and HLA in healthy donors. Primers included in the PCR were 60 Vbeta and 13 Jbeta primers. Only in-frame clones appear in the TCRdb table, and some are missing; sequencing was by immunoSEQ multiplex PCR. The table lists some 120,000 clones, over 70% of them singletons, with less than 3% in the top ten. The specimen was PBMCs. Every receptor here comes from a woman between 40 and 55 years old in good health and CMV-seropositive.

The rearrangement uses TRBV10-3 and TRBJ2-3; 11 nucleotides match TRBD2. Germline assignment: CDR1 ENHRY and CDR2 SYGVKD. There are 15 residues in the CDR3. The J segment lost 4 bases and the V segment lost 5 bases, leaving 5 bases of the junction unmatched. CDR3 loop: CAISLAGGAADTQYF. The DNA of the CDR3 is TGTGCCATCAGTTTAGCGGGGGGGGCCGCAGATACGCAGTATTTT.

The chain has TRBV7-2 and TRBJ1-5; D is ambiguous. From germline, CDR1 is SGHTA and CDR2 FQGNSA. The germline V and J ends were trimmed by 5 bases and 3 bases, with 8 bases remaining between them. CDR3 length: 13 amino acids. As DNA, the CDR3 is TGTGCCAGCAGCGACTCCCCCAATCAGCCCCAGCATTTT. Translation gives CASSDSPNQPQHF.

There are a few counts of this clone. The chain recombines TRBV6-1 with TRBJ2-7, with 7 bases lining up with TRBD1. The V segment lost 3 bases and the J segment 5 bases; nucleotides outside the gene matches: 7. Germline V gene lookup returns CDR1 MNHNS and CDR2 SASEGT. CDR3 length: 14 residues. CDR3 loop: CASSDMRQGNEQYF. As DNA, the CDR3 is TGTGCCAGCAGTGACATGCGACAGGGAAACGAGCAGTACTTC.

The rearrangement links TRBV30 to TRBJ1-4; perhaps TRBD1 as D (5 bases). The CDR3 extends over 12 amino acids. CDR1 and CDR2 from the germline V gene are GTSNPN and SVGIG (reference sequence). Trimming took 5 bases from V and 8 from J, leaving 12 bases between them. The CDR3 DNA is TGTGCCTGGTCGGGGGGGGGAGAAAAACTGTTTTTT. It codes for CAWSGGGEKLFF.

The J gene is TRBJ2-7, the V gene TRBV29-1, with unresolved D. Trimming stripped 6 bases from V and 0 bases from J, with 12 bases between. The germline gives CDR1 SQVTM, CDR2 ANQGSEA. The CDR3 consists of 13 residues. CDR3 bases: TGCAGCGTCCTGGCTGGTTCCTCCTACGAGCAGTACTTC. This sequence encodes CSVLAGSSYEQYF.

V and J are TRBV5-4 and TRBJ1-1; perhaps TRBD1 as D (6 bases). The CDR3 runs to 13 residues. Germline V lookup: CDR1 SGHNT, CDR2 YYREEE (reference sequence). The ends were cut back, 5 bases at V and 4 bases at J, with 12 bases in the middle. The CDR3 reads CASRSQGTTEAFF. The CDR3 DNA is TGTGCCAGCAGATCACAGGGTACCACTGAAGCTTTCTTT.

V usage is TRBV2 and J usage is TRBJ2-5, with a weak D call TRBD1 (6 bases). V was pared by 4 bases and J by 5 bases, with 11 bases between. Germline V gene lookup returns CDR1 SNHLY and CDR2 FYNNEI. This CDR3 region has 13 residues. The CDR3 protein is CASSVDRTETQYF. In DNA, the CDR3 is TGTGCCAGCAGTGTTGACAGGACGGAGACCCAGTACTTC. Supplemented by reference TRBV2 and TRBJ2-5, the full variable domain reads EPEVTQTPSHQVTQMGQEVILRCVPISNHLYFYWYRQILGQKVEFLVSFYNNEISEKSEIFDDQFSVERPDGSNFTLKIRSTKLEDSAMYFCASSVDRTETQYFGPGTRLLVL.

This clone was recorded a few times. The gene calls are TRBV2 and TRBJ1-4; D is possibly TRBD1 (5 bases). Trimming took 8 bases from V and 6 from J, leaving 13 bases between them. This CDR3 is built from 13 residues. Germline V lookup: CDR1 SNHLY, CDR2 FYNNEI. The CDR3 DNA reads as TGTGCCAGCCGCCGGGGGAGCGATGAAAAACTGTTTTTT. The encoded protein is CASRRGSDEKLFF.

This chain uses TRBV5-6 with TRBJ2-1; TRBD1 agrees at 8 bases. J lost 6 bases, V lost 0 bases, and 5 bases had no gene match. From germline, CDR1 is SGHDT and CDR2 YYEEEE. The CDR3 totals 15 residues. In DNA form, the CDR3 reads TGTGCCAGCAGCTTGGAGACAGGGGTTTTCAATGAGCAGTTCTTC. Protein: CASSLETGVFNEQFF.